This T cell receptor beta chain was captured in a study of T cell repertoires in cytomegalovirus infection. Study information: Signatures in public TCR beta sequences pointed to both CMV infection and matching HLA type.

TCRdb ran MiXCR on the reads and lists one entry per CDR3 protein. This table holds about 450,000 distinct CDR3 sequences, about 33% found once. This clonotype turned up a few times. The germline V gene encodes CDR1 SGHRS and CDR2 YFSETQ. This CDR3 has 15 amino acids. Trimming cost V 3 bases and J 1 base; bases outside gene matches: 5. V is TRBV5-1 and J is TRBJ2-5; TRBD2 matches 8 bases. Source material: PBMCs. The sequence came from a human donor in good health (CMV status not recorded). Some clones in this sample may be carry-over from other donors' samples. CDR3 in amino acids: CASSSGGVPQETQYF. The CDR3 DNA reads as TGCGCCAGCAGCTCGGGGGGGGTTCCCCAAGAGACCCAGTACTTC.